Listed here are 27 T cell receptor beta chains from one sample, sequenced in a study of blood T cell repertoires in COVID-19. TCRdb's copy holds only in-frame clones and misses some; the assay was immunoSEQ multiplex PCR. The sample yields some 45,000 clones, about 83% seen once. Source material: peripheral blood. The origin of the receptors is a man of 80 years or more in a cohort sampled during active COVID-19.

In regard to this clone: It is unclear where the CDR3 begins or ends on the DNA, so no DNA is shown, and the CDR3 is as TCRdb lists it. The chain combines TRBV27 with TRBJ2-2; no check of the table's D call, TRBD1, against the DNA was made. 15 amino acids form the CDR3, both terminal residues included. Germline loops: CDR1 MNHEY, CDR2 SMNVEV (reference sequence). The CDR3 spells CASSTSNRNTGELFF.

This clone has just a few counts. V and J are TRBV5-6 and TRBJ2-2; possible D gene TRBD1, 6 bases. V was pared by 0 bases and J by 4 bases, with 16 bases between. The CDR3 length is 17 residues. CDR1 and CDR2 (germline): SGHDT, YYEEEE. DNA of the CDR3: TGTGCCAGCAGCTTGGAGCTTTGGGGGCGCGGCACCGGGGAGCTGTTTTTT. Residues: CASSLELWGRGTGELFF.

The chain has TRBV27 and TRBJ2-3; D perhaps matches TRBD2 (7 bases). V dropped 7 bases and J dropped 4 bases, with 21 bases sitting between them. Germline lookup yields CDR1 MNHEY and CDR2 SMNVEV (reference sequence). CDR3 length: 16 residues. CDR3 amino acids: CASKPRGRGGPDTQYF. The CDR3 DNA reads as TGTGCCAGCAAACCACGGGGGAGGGGGGGCCCAGATACGCAGTATTTT.

V usage is TRBV29-1 and J usage is TRBJ2-1, with D unclear. The CDR3 extends over 14 amino acids. The V end was cut by 8 bases, the J end by 0 bases, with 14 bases between. The germline CDR1 and CDR2 sequences are SQVTM and ANQGSEA. The CDR3 reads CSSVLNPSYNEQFF. The CDR3 DNA reads as TGCAGCTCCGTACTAAATCCCTCCTACAATGAGCAGTTCTTC.

CDR3 in DNA: TGTGCCAGCAGCTGGACAGGGGGGACATACGAGCAGTACTTC. Its protein product is CASSWTGGTYEQYF. This chain connects TRBV5-6 to TRBJ2-7, with TRBD1 matching over 10 bases. Germline loops: CDR1 SGHDT, CDR2 YYEEEE. The V gene end was trimmed by 3 bases and the J gene end by 4 bases; junction bases not matched to a gene: 4. The length of the CDR3 is 14 residues.

The rearrangement uses TRBV19 and TRBJ2-1; 8 nucleotides agree with TRBD2. Germline CDR1 and CDR2: LNHDA and SQIVND (reference sequence). The V segment lost 3 bases and the J segment 2 bases; nucleotides outside the gene matches: 3. The CDR3 loop spans 15 amino acids. DNA of the CDR3: TGTGCCAGTAGTATCAGACTAGCGCCCTACAATGAGCAGTTCTTC. Its protein is CASSIRLAPYNEQFF.

The genes are TRBV7-8 and TRBJ1-6, with D possibly matching TRBD1 (5 bases). The V end was cut by 1 base, the J end by 4 bases, with 8 bases between. The V gene's germline CDR1 is SGHVS and CDR2 FQNEAQ. The CDR3 is 15 residues long. The CDR3: CASSLEQVYNSPLHF. DNA of the CDR3: TGTGCCAGCAGCTTAGAACAGGTTTATAATTCACCCCTCCACTTT.

This clone appeared a few times. The chain has TRBV7-2 and TRBJ2-7, with 8 bases aligning to TRBD2. The CDR3 length is 15 residues. The germline CDR1 and CDR2 sequences are SGHTA and FQGNSA. V shed 0 bases, J shed 6 bases, and the junction held 7 bases outside the gene matches. The CDR3, as DNA: TGTGCCAGCAGCTTAGCGGGGCAGGGGACTAGCGAGCAGTACTTC. Translated, it gives CASSLAGQGTSEQYF.

The chain combines TRBV5-6 with TRBJ2-2; possible D gene TRBD2, 5 bases. Germline V gene lookup returns CDR1 SGHDT and CDR2 YYEEEE. The CDR3 sequence is 14 residues long. Deletions cut 1 base from V and 3 bases from J, with 7 bases between. CDR3 DNA sequence: TGTGCCAGCAGCTTGCGGGGAGACACCGGGGAGCTGTTTTTT. Amino acids: CASSLRGDTGELFF.

The chain employs TRBV27 and TRBJ2-1, with 7 positions matching TRBD1. Trimming cost V 3 bases and J 6 bases; bases outside gene matches: 8. The CDR3 runs to 15 residues. CDR1 is MNHEY and CDR2 is SMNVEV in the germline V gene (reference sequence). CDR3 nucleotides: TGTGCCAGCAGTTTTTCGGCAGGGGGTATCAATGAGCAGTTCTTC. Protein: CASSFSAGGINEQFF.

The V and J genes are TRBV28 and TRBJ2-7; 8 nucleotides match TRBD2. The CDR3 consists of 15 residues. The germline V gene has CDR1 MDHEN and CDR2 SYDVKM. J lost 4 bases, V lost 5 bases, and 10 bases had no gene match. The CDR3: CASSQPGLVKYEQYF. The CDR3 nucleotides read TGTGCCAGCAGTCAACCGGGACTAGTGAAATACGAGCAGTACTTC.

This chain links TRBV6-6 with TRBJ2-7; possibly TRBD1 for D (6 bases). The CDR3 runs 12 residues. Germline CDR1 is MNHNY and CDR2 is SVGAGI (reference sequence). V was clipped by 6 bases and J by 3 bases, with 9 bases between them. The CDR3 loop is CASRRDNYEQYF. CDR3 in DNA: TGTGCCAGCAGACGGGACAACTACGAGCAGTACTTC.

The chain employs TRBV4-2 and TRBJ1-2; TRBD1 might be the D (6 bases). The germline V and J ends were trimmed by 4 bases and 8 bases, with 17 bases remaining between them. CDR1 is LGHNA and CDR2 is YNFKEQ in the germline V gene. The CDR3 covers 14 residues. CDR3 amino acids: CASSRPGGAEGYTF. The CDR3 nucleotides read TGTGCCAGCAGCCGGCCTGGGGGGGCTGAGGGCTACACCTTC.

This clone appeared a single time. The chain links TRBV5-8 to TRBJ1-2; TRBD1 matches at 9 bases. V shed 4 bases and J 0 bases; nucleotides not matched to a gene: 4. The CDR3 has 15 residues. CDR1 is SGHTS and CDR2 is YDEGEE in the germline V gene. CDR3 amino acids: CASSPDRGANYGYTF. Here the CDR3 DNA reads TGTGCCAGCAGCCCGGACAGGGGAGCTAACTATGGCTACACCTTC. Complete variable domain (other parts from reference TRBV5-8 and TRBJ1-2): EAGVTQSPTHLIKTRGQQATLRCSPISGHTSVYWYQQALGLGLQFLLWYDEGEERNRGNFPPRFSGRQFPNYSSELNVNALELEDSALYLCASSPDRGANYGYTFGSGTRLTVV.

DNA for the CDR3: TGTGCCAGCAGCTTAGCCCTATACAGGGGCGCGGGGATGAACACTGAAGCTTTCTTT. Its translation is CASSLALYRGAGMNTEAFF. The chain carries TRBV7-9 and TRBJ1-1; 7 bases agree with TRBD1. Germline V gene data show CDR1 as SEHNR and CDR2 as FQNEAQ (reference sequence). The CDR3 covers 19 residues. V gave up 0 bases and J gave up 0 bases; unmatched junction bases: 13. Based on the CDR3 plus reference TRBV7-9 and TRBJ1-1, the full variable domain is DTGVSQNPRHKITKRGQNVTFRCDPISEHNRLYWYRQTLGQGPEFLTYFQNEAQLEKSRLLSDRFSAERPKGSFSTLEIQRTEQGDSAMYLCASSLALYRGAGMNTEAFFGQGTRLTVV.

The genes are TRBV5-1 and TRBJ2-7, with 7 positions matching TRBD2. Germline CDR1 and CDR2: SGHRS and YFSETQ. The CDR3 consists of 15 residues. V was clipped by 0 bases and J by 0 bases; unmatched bases: 3. This chain's CDR3 is CASSLGRGSSYEQYF. The CDR3, as DNA: TGCGCCAGCAGCTTGGGGCGGGGGAGCTCCTACGAGCAGTACTTC. Full variable domain (outside the CDR3, taken from reference TRBV5-1 and TRBJ2-7): KAGVTQTPRYLIKTRGQQVTLSCSPISGHRSVSWYQQTPGQGLQFLFEYFSETQRNKGNFPGRFSGRQFSNSRSEMNVSTLELGDSALYLCASSLGRGSSYEQYFGPGTRLTVT.

This clone has just a few counts. The gene calls are TRBV10-1 and TRBJ2-7; 9 bases fit TRBD1. Germline loops: CDR1 WNHNN, CDR2 SYGVQD (reference sequence). V trimming: 0 bases; J trimming: 7 bases; junction bases outside the gene matches: 10. The CDR3 has 16 residues. CDR3 sequence reads: CASSESVTGGWHEQYF. The DNA of the CDR3 is TGCGCCAGCAGTGAGTCGGTGACAGGGGGGTGGCATGAGCAGTACTTC.

The chain combines TRBV5-1 with TRBJ2-7; 9 positions match TRBD2. With 4 bases clipped from V and 2 bases from J, the junction kept 4 bases outside the gene matches. Germline-derived CDR1 and CDR2 are SGHRS and YFSETQ. The CDR3 runs to 14 residues. The CDR3 nucleotides are TGCGCCAGCAGCCCCCAGCGGGGGGCCTACGAGCAGTACTTC. This encodes CASSPQRGAYEQYF.

This rearrangement joins TRBV5-4 to TRBJ2-7, with 9 bases fitting TRBD1. Germline lookup yields CDR1 SGHNT and CDR2 YYREEE (reference sequence). This CDR3 is built from 13 residues. V lost 4 bases, J lost 5 bases, and 4 bases stayed unmatched. CDR3 sequence reads: CASSPDRGNEQYF. As DNA, the CDR3 is TGTGCCAGCAGCCCGGACAGGGGCAACGAGCAGTACTTC.

J is TRBJ2-2 and V is TRBV25-1; 8 bases fit TRBD1. This CDR3 comprises 15 residues. Trimming removed 8 bases from V and 6 bases from J; junction bases left unmatched: 11. In germline, CDR1 is MGHDK, CDR2 SYGVNS. The DNA of the CDR3 is TGTGCCAGCGGATCCGGACAGGGAGTCGCCGGGGAGCTGTTTTTT. Translated, it gives CASGSGQGVAGELFF. The variable domain in full, with the rest retrieved from reference TRBV25-1 and TRBJ2-2, is EADIYQTPRYLVIGTGKKITLECSQTMGHDKMYWYQQDPGMELHLIHYSYGVNSTEKGDLSSESTVSRIRTEHFPLTLESARPSHTSQYLCASGSGQGVAGELFFGEGSRLTVL.

The J gene is TRBJ2-2, the V gene TRBV24-1, with 7 bases matching TRBD1. Germline V gene data show CDR1 as KGHDR and CDR2 as SFDVKD. V gave up 0 bases and J gave up 5 bases; unmatched junction bases: 5. The CDR3 length is 16 residues. CDR3 residues: CATSDLKGAGTGELFF. In nucleotides, the CDR3 is TGTGCCACCAGTGATTTGAAGGGGGCTGGAACCGGGGAGCTGTTTTTT.

J is TRBJ1-5 and V is TRBV20-1, with 10 bases matching TRBD1. After removal of 3 bases from V and 0 bases from J, the junction contained 5 bases not matched to a gene. Germline V lookup: CDR1 DFQATT, CDR2 SNEGSKA (reference sequence). There are 16 residues in the CDR3. The CDR3 here is CSASGDRGISNQPQHF. The CDR3 DNA reads as TGCAGTGCTAGTGGGGACAGGGGAATTAGCAATCAGCCCCAGCATTTT.

The rearrangement joins TRBV27 to TRBJ2-7; D is perhaps TRBD1 (5 bases). The germline V and J ends were trimmed by 6 bases and 4 bases, with 13 bases remaining between them. The CDR3 has 13 residues. CDR1 is MNHEY, CDR2 SMNVEV, per germline (reference sequence). The CDR3 coding sequence is TGTGCCAGCAGAGGGGCCATTGGTTACGAGCAGTACTTC. Translated, it gives CASRGAIGYEQYF.

The chain links TRBV19 to TRBJ1-6; the D gene is possibly TRBD1 (5 bases). V was cut by 2 bases and J by 9 bases, with 17 bases left in between. CDR3 length equals 16 residues. CDR1 is LNHDA, CDR2 SQIVND, per germline (reference sequence). The CDR3 DNA follows: TGTGCCAGTAGTATAATCCTCCCAGGGTCGCGTTCACCCCTCCACTTT. It is translated as CASSIILPGSRSPLHF.

V and J are TRBV6-2 or TRBV6-3 and TRBJ1-5, with unresolved D. This CDR3 is built from 13 residues. CDR1 is MNHEY and CDR2 is SVGEGT in the germline V gene. The ends were cut back, 3 bases at V and 6 bases at J, with 9 bases in the middle. CDR3 loop: CASSYPASQPQHF. CDR3 coding DNA: TGTGCCAGCAGTTATCCTGCGAGTCAGCCCCAGCATTTT.

CDR3 region: CASSYVTGGNDEAFF. DNA of the CDR3: TGTGCCAGCAGTTACGTTACAGGGGGCAACGACGAAGCTTTCTTT. This chain uses TRBV6-6 with TRBJ1-1, with 9 nucleotides matching TRBD1. CDR3 length: 15 amino acids. The V segment lost 2 bases and the J segment 8 bases; nucleotides outside the gene matches: 9. CDR1 and CDR2 (germline): MNHNY, SVGAGI (reference sequence).

The J gene is TRBJ1-2, the V gene TRBV24-1; the D is unclear. Germline-derived CDR1 and CDR2 are KGHDR and SFDVKD. This CDR3 region has 11 residues. Trimming took 4 bases from V and 7 from J, leaving 6 bases between them. CDR3 DNA: TGTGCCACCAGTGACAGAATTGGCTACACCTTC. It specifies CATSDRIGYTF.